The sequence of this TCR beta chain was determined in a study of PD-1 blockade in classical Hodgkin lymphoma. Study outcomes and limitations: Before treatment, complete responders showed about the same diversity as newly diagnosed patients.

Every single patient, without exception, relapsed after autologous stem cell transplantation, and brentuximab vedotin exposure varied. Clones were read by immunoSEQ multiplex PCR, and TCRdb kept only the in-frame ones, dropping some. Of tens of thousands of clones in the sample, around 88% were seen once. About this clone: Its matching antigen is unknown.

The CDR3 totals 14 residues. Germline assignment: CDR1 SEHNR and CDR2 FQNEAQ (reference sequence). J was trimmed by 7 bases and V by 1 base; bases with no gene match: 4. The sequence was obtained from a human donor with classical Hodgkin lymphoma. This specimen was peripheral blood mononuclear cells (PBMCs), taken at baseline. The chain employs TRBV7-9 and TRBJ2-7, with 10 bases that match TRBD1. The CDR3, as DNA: TGTGCCAGCAGCTTAGGACAGGGGGCATGGGAGCAGTACTTC. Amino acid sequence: CASSLGQGAWEQYF.